These T cell receptor beta chains were read from a single sample in a study of T cell repertoires in cytomegalovirus infection. A single record per CDR3 protein comes from TCRdb applying MiXCR to the reads. The table records about 920,000 distinct CDR3 sequences, roughly 30% of them present only once. Their recognized antigens are unknown. The material sequenced was cultured CD8+ T cells from PBMCs, taken from culture after CMV antigen stimulation. The receptors were sampled from a human donor in good health (CMV status not recorded). Some clones in this sample may be carry-over from other donors' samples. Each CDR3 is given with its conserved first and last residue. D genes are given only for firm matches. The size of a clone is reported for some rows only, either as once, few or many, or as a class for expanded clones.

clone_size j_call v_call d_call cdr3_nt cdr3_aa
few TRBJ1-3 TRBV12-3/TRBV12-4 TRBD1 TGTGCCAGCAGTTTTTGGATCAGGGGGATCTCTGGAAACACCATATATTTT CASSFWIRGISGNTIYF
once TRBJ2-6 TRBV27 - TGTGCCAGCAGTTTAGACAGGCGTGGGGCCAACGTCCTGACTTTC CASSLDRRGANVLTF
- TRBJ2-5 TRBV20-1 - TGCAGTGCCCCCAGGAGGGGCCCTAAACAAGAGACCCAGTACTTC CSAPRRGPKQETQYF
- TRBJ2-3 TRBV13 - TGTGCCAGCAGCTTCAGGTGGATGGACTTAACAGATACGCAGTATTTT CASSFRWMDLTDTQYF
few TRBJ1-6 TRBV27 - TGTGCCAGCAGTCCAACCAGGGGTCTTCAACCCCTCCACTTT CASSPTRGLQPLHF
- TRBJ2-2 TRBV12-3/TRBV12-4 - TGTGCCAGCAGCGCAGAGGTGGTCACCGGGGAGCTGTTTTTT CASSAEVVTGELFF
many TRBJ2-1 TRBV6-1 TRBD2 TGTGCCAGCAGTGTTCGAGCGGGGGGTAACAATGAGCAGTTCTTC CASSVRAGGNNEQFF
- TRBJ2-7 TRBV27 - TGTGCCAGCAGCCCCGGTGTGGACGGCTACGAGCAGTACTTC CASSPGVDGYEQYF
- TRBJ2-2 TRBV29-1 TRBD2 TGCAGCGTTGAAGGTAGCGGGGGCAACACCGGGGAGCTGTTTTTT CSVEGSGGNTGELFF
few TRBJ2-5 TRBV12-3/TRBV12-4 - TGTGCCAGCAGTTTCTCAGGACTAGAGACCCAGTACTTC CASSFSGLETQYF
few TRBJ2-3 TRBV11-3 TRBD1 TGTGCCAGCAGCCGTCGGACAGGGAGCGCGGCTGATACGCAGTATTTT CASSRRTGSAADTQYF
few TRBJ2-7 TRBV7-2 TRBD2 TGTGCCAGCAGCTTAGTGGAGACTAGCGGTTCCTACGAGCAGTACTTC CASSLVETSGSYEQYF
many TRBJ2-1 TRBV7-9 - TGTGCCAGCAGCTTAGATCGCCGCCAGGCTTCAACGAATGAGCAGTTCTTC CASSLDRRQASTNEQFF
few TRBJ1-2 TRBV19 - TGTGCCAGTAGTATGAGGTTCGGCAGGGAGATCCTGAACTATGGCTACACCTTC CASSMRFGREILNYGYTF
many TRBJ1-5 TRBV7-6 TRBD1 TGTGCCAGCAGCCCAGGGGACAGGCTGAATCAGCCCCAGCATTTT CASSPGDRLNQPQHF
- TRBJ2-5 TRBV29-1 TRBD1 TGCAGCGTCCTTCCTCCGGGACAGGGATACCAAGAGACCCAGTACTTC CSVLPPGQGYQETQYF
few TRBJ1-1 TRBV7-8 - TGTGCCAGCAGCCCTCGACGGTCGAACACTGAAGCTTTCTTT CASSPRRSNTEAFF
- TRBJ1-4 TRBV12-3/TRBV12-4 - TGTGCCAGCAGTCCCATCCCACCGGGACCAACTAATGAAAAACTGTTTTTT CASSPIPPGPTNEKLFF
few TRBJ2-1 TRBV10-3 - TGTGCCATCACCGACAGTTACAATGAGCAGTTCTTC CAITDSYNEQFF
- TRBJ2-1 TRBV6-1 - TGTGCCAGCAGTCCAGGCTTCCGGGATGAGCAGTTCTTC CASSPGFRDEQFF
many TRBJ1-1 TRBV7-2 - TGTGCCAGCAGCTTAGGTGTCTACGAAGCTTTCTTT CASSLGVYEAFF
- TRBJ1-4 TRBV6-1 - TGTGCCAGCAGGTACCCAGGAGGGTGGAGTGAAAAACTGTTTTTT CASRYPGGWSEKLFF
- TRBJ2-1 TRBV15 TRBD2 TGTGCCACCAGCAGAGATCTGGCGGGGGGGCACAATGAGCAGTTCTTC CATSRDLAGGHNEQFF
few TRBJ1-4 TRBV19 - TGTGCCAGTAGGCCCCCGGTGAGGCGTACGTCTGCAACTAATGAAAAACTGTTTTTT CASRPPVRRTSATNEKLFF
- TRBJ2-5 TRBV2 - TGTGCCAGCATCTCCGGGCGGGGTCAAGAGACCCAGTACTTC CASISGRGQETQYF
few TRBJ2-3 TRBV7-6 - TGTGCCAGCAGCTTTCGTAGCGGCTCGGGCGTCACAGATACGCAGTATTTT CASSFRSGSGVTDTQYF